Included here is one T cell receptor (beta chain) sequence, with context. This specimen belongs to a study of blood T cell repertoires in COVID-19. TCRdb keeps only in-frame clones here, not all; method: immunoSEQ multiplex PCR. The data contain about 140,000 clones, over 70% of them singletons. Losses at the gene ends were 4 bases for V and 4 bases for J; bases not matched to a gene: 11. Germline V CDR1 and CDR2: SGDLS, YYNGEE. CDR3 length equals 16 residues. Sequenced sample: peripheral blood. This receptor was taken from a woman aged 55-69 years with acute or convalescent COVID-19. This chain joins TRBV9 and TRBJ2-1, with 7 bases that match TRBD2. CDR3 amino acids: CASSPGTNFIYNEQFF. The CDR3 DNA sequence: TGTGCCAGCAGCCCCGGGACTAACTTTATATACAATGAGCAGTTCTTC.